A single sample is the source of the 8 T cell receptor beta chains below, sequenced in a study of blood T cells in healthy people across ages. The use of a sample-barcoded 5' primer and a J-beta primer mix characterized a second PCR of roughly 7 to 11 cycles. TCRdb reprocessed the 5' RACE reads via MiXCR and lists one record per CDR3 protein. The sample contains about 1,500,000 distinct CDR3 sequences, 42% of which appear only once. The sample was blood. These receptors all come from a woman younger than 35 in good health.

The chain has TRBV18 and TRBJ1-2; no firm D call. Trimming took 3 bases from V and 7 from J, leaving 12 bases between them. The CDR3 runs 13 residues. Germline V gene sequence: CDR1 KGHSH, CDR2 LQKENI. CDR3 sequence reads: CASSPTTLGGYTF. DNA for the CDR3: TGTGCCAGCTCACCGACAACACTGGGTGGCTACACCTTC.

The V and J genes are TRBV20-1 and TRBJ1-3; no clear D gene. Germline V lookup: CDR1 DFQATT, CDR2 SNEGSKA (reference sequence). The V end lost 6 bases, the J end lost 0 bases, and 18 bases lay between the germline ends. CDR3 length: 16 residues. In DNA, the CDR3 is TGCAGTGCCCCAGACATTGACGGGAGCTCTGGAAACACCATATATTTT. It translates to CSAPDIDGSSGNTIYF.

This clonotype was seen more than once but under ten times. The rearrangement uses TRBV3-1 and TRBJ2-7; 9 nucleotides line up with TRBD1. This CDR3 contains 15 residues. The junction had 14 bases not matched to a gene; V was cut back by 8 bases and J by 6 bases. Germline lookup yields CDR1 LGHDT and CDR2 YNNKEL (reference sequence). Here the CDR3 reads CASGNTGGFMGEQYF. The CDR3, as DNA: TGTGCCAGCGGAAACACAGGGGGCTTCATGGGCGAGCAGTACTTC.

This clonotype has only a few counts. This chain uses TRBV12-3 or TRBV12-4 with TRBJ1-5, with D hard to call. The CDR3 is 14 residues long. V was clipped by 3 bases and J by 0 bases, with 6 bases between them. This CDR3 reads CASSFRHSNQPQHF. CDR3 nucleotide sequence: TGTGCCAGCAGTTTCCGGCATAGCAATCAGCCCCAGCATTTT.

The J gene is TRBJ2-4, the V gene TRBV6-1; D might be TRBD2 (5 bases). The better agreement between TRBJ2-5 and the DNA end casts doubt on the J call. CDR1 and CDR2 from the germline V gene are MNHNS and SASEGT. The CDR3 length is 16 residues. CDR3: CASSEGRSSWGETQYF. The CDR3 DNA follows: TGTGCCAGCAGTGAAGGGAGGTCCTCCTGGGGAGAGACCCAGTACTTC.

The chain links TRBV5-4 to TRBJ1-6; the D is unclear. With 0 bases removed from V and 4 bases from J, the gap between germline ends came to 8 bases. The germline gives CDR1 SGHNT, CDR2 YYREEE (reference sequence). The CDR3 length is 15 residues. Written as DNA, the CDR3 is TGTGCCAGCAGCTTGGATTCAGCTTATAATTCACCCCTCCACTTT. Its translation is CASSLDSAYNSPLHF. Based on the CDR3 plus reference TRBV5-4 and TRBJ1-6, the full variable domain is ETGVTQSPTHLIKTRGQQVTLRCSSQSGHNTVSWYQQALGQGPQFIFQYYREEENGRGNFPPRFSGLQFPNYSSELNVNALELDDSALYLCASSLDSAYNSPLHFGNGTRLTVT.

The rearrangement uses TRBV20-1 and TRBJ1-2; D is undetermined. Between the trimmed V and J ends, which lost 1 base and 5 bases, there was a span of 11 bases. This CDR3 spans 13 amino acids. Germline CDR1 and CDR2: DFQATT and SNEGSKA (reference sequence). CDR3 nucleotide sequence: TGCAGTGCTAGAGGATTCATGGAATATGGCTACACCTTC. It encodes CSARGFMEYGYTF.

The genes are TRBV28 and TRBJ1-2; D remains unclear. Trimming pared 8 bases from V and 7 bases from J, leaving 11 bases between. CDR3 length: 11 residues. Germline loops: CDR1 MDHEN, CDR2 SYDVKM. CDR3 coding DNA: TGTGCCAGCGGCATACCCTCTGGCTACACCTTC. Protein product: CASGIPSGYTF.